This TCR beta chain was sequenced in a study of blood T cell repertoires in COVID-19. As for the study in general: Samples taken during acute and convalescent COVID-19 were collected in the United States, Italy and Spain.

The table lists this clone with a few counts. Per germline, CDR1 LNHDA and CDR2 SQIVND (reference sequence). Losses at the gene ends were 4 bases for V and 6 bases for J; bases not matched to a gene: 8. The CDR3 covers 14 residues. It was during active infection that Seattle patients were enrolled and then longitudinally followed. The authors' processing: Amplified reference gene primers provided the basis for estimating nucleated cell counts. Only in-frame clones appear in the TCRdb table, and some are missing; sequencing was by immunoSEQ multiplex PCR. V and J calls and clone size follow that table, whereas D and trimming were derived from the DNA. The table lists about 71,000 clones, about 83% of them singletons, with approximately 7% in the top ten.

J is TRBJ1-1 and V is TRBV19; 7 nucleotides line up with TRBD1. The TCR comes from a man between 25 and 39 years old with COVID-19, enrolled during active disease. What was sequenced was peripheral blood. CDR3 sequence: CASSKQGFTAEAFF. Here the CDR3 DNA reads TGTGCCAGTAGTAAACAGGGGTTCACCGCTGAAGCTTTCTTT.